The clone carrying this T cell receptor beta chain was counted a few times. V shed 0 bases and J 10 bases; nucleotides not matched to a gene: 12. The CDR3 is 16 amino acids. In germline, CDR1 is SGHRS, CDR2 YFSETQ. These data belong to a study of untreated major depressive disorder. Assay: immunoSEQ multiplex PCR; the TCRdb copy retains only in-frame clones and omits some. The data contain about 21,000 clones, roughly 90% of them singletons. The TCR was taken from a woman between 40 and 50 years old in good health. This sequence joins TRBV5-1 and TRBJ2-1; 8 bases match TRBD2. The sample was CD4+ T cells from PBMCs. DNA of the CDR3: TGCGCCAGCAGCTTGGCTGTTGGTAGCGGGATGTACGAGCAGTTCTTC. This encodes CASSLAVGSGMYEQFF. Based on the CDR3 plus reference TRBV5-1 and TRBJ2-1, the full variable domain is KAGVTQTPRYLIKTRGQQVTLSCSPISGHRSVSWYQQTPGQGLQFLFEYFSETQRNKGNFPGRFSGRQFSNSRSEMNVSTLELGDSALYLCASSLAVGSGMYEQFFGPGTRLTVL.